The T cell receptor (beta chain) under discussion was sequenced for a study of shared clonotypes between healthy human individuals. Overall study context: The plates for each donor numbered three CD4 naive, three CD4 memory, two CD8 naive and one CD8 memory.

Trimming took 1 base from V and 7 from J; bases not matched to a gene: 4. The CDR3 length is 17 residues. Germline assignment: CDR1 SGHNT and CDR2 YENEEA. Comment on this clone: Its antigen remains unidentified.

Study-level points and caveats: Compared with clonotypes that all four donors shared, non-shared clonotypes had lower generation probabilities. Compared with memory subsets, naive subsets generally had larger estimated richness.

In the original analysis: For the immunoSEQ data, sequences were junction-only without quality scores, so filtering differed. Using immunoSEQ multiplex PCR, the repertoire was profiled, and TCRdb retains in-frame clones only, with some absent. That table gives V, J and clone size, and the DNA gave D and trimming. The sample shows approximately 2.5 million clones, roughly 93% of them seen only once. The sample taken for sequencing was naive CD4+ T cells from PBMCs. Subset defined: CD45RA+ positively selected. J is TRBJ2-1 and V is TRBV11-3, with 16 positions matching TRBD2. The origin of this receptor is a man aged 18 to 29 in good health. Some clones in this sample may be carry-over from other donors' samples. The CDR3 is CASSLGGTSGRGNEQFF. CDR3 coding DNA: TGTGCCAGCAGCTTAGGGGGGACTAGCGGGAGGGGTAATGAGCAGTTCTTC.